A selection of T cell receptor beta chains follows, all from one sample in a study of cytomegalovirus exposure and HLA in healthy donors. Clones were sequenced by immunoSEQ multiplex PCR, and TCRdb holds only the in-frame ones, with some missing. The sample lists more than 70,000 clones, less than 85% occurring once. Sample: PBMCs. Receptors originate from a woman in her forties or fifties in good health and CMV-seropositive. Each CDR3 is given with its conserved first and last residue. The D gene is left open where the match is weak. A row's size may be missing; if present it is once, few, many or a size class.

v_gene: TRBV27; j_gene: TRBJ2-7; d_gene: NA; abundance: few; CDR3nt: TGTGCCAGCAGTCCCGGGACAGCGGGCCGGGGCGAGCAGTACTTC; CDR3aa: CASSPGTAGRGEQYF
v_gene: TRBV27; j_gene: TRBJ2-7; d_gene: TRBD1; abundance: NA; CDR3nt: TGTGCCAGCAGTTTTCGACAGGGCCCCCCCTACGAGCAGTACTTC; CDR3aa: CASSFRQGPPYEQYF
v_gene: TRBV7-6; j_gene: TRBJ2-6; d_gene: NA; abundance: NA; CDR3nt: TGTGCCAGCACCAATTACGCGGCAGCCAACTCTGGGGCCAACGTCCTGACTTTC; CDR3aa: CASTNYAAANSGANVLTF
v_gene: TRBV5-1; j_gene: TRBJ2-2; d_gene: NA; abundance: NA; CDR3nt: TGCGCCAGCAGGGTCGAGGGAGGGAACACCGGGGAGCTGTTTTTT; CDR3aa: CASRVEGGNTGELFF
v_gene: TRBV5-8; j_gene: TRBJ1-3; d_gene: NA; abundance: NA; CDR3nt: TGTGCCAGCAGCTTGCGGGGAAACACCATATATTTT; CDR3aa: CASSLRGNTIYF
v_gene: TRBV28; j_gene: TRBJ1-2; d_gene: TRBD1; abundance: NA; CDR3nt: TGTGCCAGTAGGTCGGGACAGGGGACCGGCTACACCTTC; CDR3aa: CASRSGQGTGYTF
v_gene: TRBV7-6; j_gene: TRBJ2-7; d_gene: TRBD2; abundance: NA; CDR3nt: TGTGCCAGCAGCCTCGGGACTAGCGGGAGGTTTTACGAGCAGTACTTC; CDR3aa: CASSLGTSGRFYEQYF
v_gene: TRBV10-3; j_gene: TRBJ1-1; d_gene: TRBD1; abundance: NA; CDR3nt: TGTGCCATCAGTACCTCCCAGACAGGGGATACTGAAGCTTTCTTT; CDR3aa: CAISTSQTGDTEAFF
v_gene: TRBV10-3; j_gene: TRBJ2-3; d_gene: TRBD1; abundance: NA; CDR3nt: TGTGCCATCAGTGAGTACGGGACAGCCCTAAGCACAGATACGCAGTATTTT; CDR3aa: CAISEYGTALSTDTQYF
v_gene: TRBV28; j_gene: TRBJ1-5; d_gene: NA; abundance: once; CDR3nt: TGTGCCAGCAGTTTTCTCACAAGAACCAATCAGCCCCAGCATTTT; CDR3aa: CASSFLTRTNQPQHF
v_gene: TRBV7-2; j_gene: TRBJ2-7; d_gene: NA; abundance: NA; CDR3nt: TGTGCCAGCAGCTTAGCTGGGGGGTTGGTATACGAGCAGTACTTC; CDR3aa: CASSLAGGLVYEQYF
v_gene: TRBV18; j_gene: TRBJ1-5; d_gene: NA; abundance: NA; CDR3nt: TGTGCCAGCTCACCACCTGGCACAGGGCCCCAACCCCAGCATTTT; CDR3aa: CASSPPGTGPQPQHF
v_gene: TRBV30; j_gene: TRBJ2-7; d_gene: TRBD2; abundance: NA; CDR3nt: TGTGCCTGGAGTGGACTAGCGGGCTACGAGCAGTACTTC; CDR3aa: CAWSGLAGYEQYF
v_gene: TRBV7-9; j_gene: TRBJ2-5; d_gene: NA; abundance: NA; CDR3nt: TGTGCCAGCAGCTTAGGTATCAGCCAAGAGACCCAGTACTTC; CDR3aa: CASSLGISQETQYF
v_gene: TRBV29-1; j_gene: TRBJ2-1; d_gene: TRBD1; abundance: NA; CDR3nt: TGCAGCGTAAACAGGGGCGAGTTCTTC; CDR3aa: CSVNRGEFF
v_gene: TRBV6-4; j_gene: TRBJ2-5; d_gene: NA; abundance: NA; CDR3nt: TGTGCCAGCAGTTTGGCACCGGGACTCCATAAGACCCAGTACTTC; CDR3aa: CASSLAPGLHKTQYF
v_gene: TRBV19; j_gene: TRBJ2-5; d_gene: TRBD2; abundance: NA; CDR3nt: TGTGCCAGTAGTATCGAGCGGGGCCCCCCAGAGACCCAGTACTTC; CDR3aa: CASSIERGPPETQYF
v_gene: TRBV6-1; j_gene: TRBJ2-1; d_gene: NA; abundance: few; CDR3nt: TGTGCCAGCGACGGACAGTTGCCTAGAGCACAGCAGTTCTTC; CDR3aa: CASDGQLPRAQQFF